The text below deals with one TCR beta chain. TCRdb keeps only in-frame clones here, not all; method: immunoSEQ multiplex PCR. The sample holds approximately 77,000 clones, about 80% seen once. The entry originates in a study of blood T cell repertoires in COVID-19. The CDR3 is 15 amino acids. Trimming took 8 bases from V and 1 from J, leaving 16 bases between them. Germline V CDR1 and CDR2: MRHNA, SNTAGT. Sequencing was carried out using peripheral blood. The rearrangement uses TRBV6-4 and TRBJ2-3; D is ambiguous. The source is a woman aged 70-85 years with acute or convalescent COVID-19. As DNA, the CDR3 is TGTGCCAGCCCTGAGAGGTCTCACCGCACAGATACGCAGTATTTT. The encoded protein is CASPERSHRTDTQYF.